This T cell receptor beta chain emerged from a study of technical replicates of blood from several donors. TCRdb's copy holds only in-frame clones and misses some; the assay was immunoSEQ multiplex PCR. The data hold under 8,500 clones, with almost 90% observed a single time. The sequencing input was PBMCs. The source of this sequence is a human donor in good health.

The DNA of the CDR3 is TGTGCCTGGAGTGTACAGTGGGGGGACACTGAAGCTTTCTTT. It yields the protein CAWSVQWGDTEAFF. The V gene is TRBV30, the J gene TRBJ1-1, with D possibly TRBD1 on 5 matching bases. V shed 0 bases and J shed 3 bases, with 11 bases lying between them. The CDR3 spans 14 residues. From germline, CDR1 is GTSNPN and CDR2 SVGIG (reference sequence).